This TCR beta chain was sequenced for a study of OX40 agonist ivuxolimab in advanced cancers. CDR3 length: 15 residues. The germline CDR1 and CDR2 sequences are SGHTS and YDEGEE. With 2 bases clipped from V and 2 bases from J, the junction kept 6 bases outside the gene matches. TCRdb's table, derived via immunoSEQ multiplex PCR, lists solely in-frame clones and lacks some. The sample holds 60,000 to 100,000 clones; about 93% are singletons and the top ten take roughly 22%. The sequenced sample was CD4+ or CD8+ T cells sorted from blood, obtained in a trial of the OX40 agonist ivuxolimab. The chain couples TRBV5-8 to TRBJ2-7; 8 nucleotides align to TRBD1. The receptor comes from an adult with an advanced solid tumor such as melanoma, head and neck, liver or kidney cancer. This CDR3 is CASSFPTGVPYEQYF. CDR3 DNA: TGTGCCAGCAGCTTTCCGACAGGGGTGCCCTACGAGCAGTACTTC.